This T cell receptor beta chain was profiled in a study of PD-1 blockade in mismatch repair-deficient tumors. General study findings and limits: Tumor-resident clones, often absent from pretreatment blood, expanded after pembrolizumab and then contracted.

Generated by immunoSEQ multiplex PCR, the TCRdb table keeps only in-frame clones and is missing some. The sample includes about 120,000 clones, about nine tenths seen only once; the top ten take 12%. Every patient had mismatch repair deficiency by PCR or immunohistochemistry. TCR sequencing covered a few patients who responded to pembrolizumab. With respect to this clone: The target antigen is unknown.

The source was peripheral blood, collected approximately 72 weeks after starting pembrolizumab. The TCR was taken from an adult with mismatch repair-deficient cancer.

The CDR3 is CASSDPGQGTGANVLTF. The CDR3 DNA reads TGTGCCAGCAGTGACCCGGGACAGGGGACTGGGGCCAACGTCCTGACTTTC. The rearrangement uses TRBV9 and TRBJ2-6, with 10 bases aligning to TRBD1. The CDR3 is 17 amino acids. Germline V CDR1 and CDR2: SGDLS, YYNGEE. The junction had 7 bases not matched to a gene; V was cut back by 5 bases and J by 2 bases.